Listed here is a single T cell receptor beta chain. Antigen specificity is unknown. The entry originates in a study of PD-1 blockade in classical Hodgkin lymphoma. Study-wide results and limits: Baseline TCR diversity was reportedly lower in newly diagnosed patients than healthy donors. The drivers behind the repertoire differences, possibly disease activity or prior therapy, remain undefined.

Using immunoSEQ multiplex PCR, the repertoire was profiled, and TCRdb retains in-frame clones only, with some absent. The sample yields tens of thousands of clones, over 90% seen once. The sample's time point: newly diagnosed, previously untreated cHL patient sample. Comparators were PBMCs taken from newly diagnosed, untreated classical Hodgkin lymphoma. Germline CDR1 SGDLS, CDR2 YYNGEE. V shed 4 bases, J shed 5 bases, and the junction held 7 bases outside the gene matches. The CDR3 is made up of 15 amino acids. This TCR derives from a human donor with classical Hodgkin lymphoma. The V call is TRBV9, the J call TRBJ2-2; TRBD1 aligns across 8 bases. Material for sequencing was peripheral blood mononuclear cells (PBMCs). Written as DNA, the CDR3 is TGTGCCAGCAGCTTCAGGGGGCGCGAAACCGGGGAGCTGTTTTTT. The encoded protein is CASSFRGRETGELFF.